The clone carrying this T cell receptor (beta chain) was seen once. The CDR3 runs to 15 residues. Germline V CDR1 and CDR2: SEHNR, FQNEAQ (reference sequence). The ends were cut back, 0 bases at V and 6 bases at J, with 15 bases in the middle. Original processing methods: Estimation of nucleated cell counts was performed using reference gene primer amplification. Repertoires were generated with immunoSEQ multiplex PCR, while TCRdb's copy carries only in-frame clones and drops some. From that table come the V and J calls and clone size; the DNA was used to work out D and trimming. The sample lists around 130,000 clones; approximately 78% were seen once. These data come from a study of blood T cell repertoires in COVID-19. Study overall: Sites across the United States, Italy and Spain contributed samples from acute and convalescent COVID-19. Sample material is recorded as cDNA or gDNA derived from T cells, B-cell-depleted T cells, or PBMCs.

The TCR originated in an elderly woman with acute or convalescent COVID-19. The sample comprised peripheral blood. The chain joins TRBV7-9 to TRBJ2-7; TRBD2 might be the D (6 bases). For the CDR3, the DNA is TGTGCCAGCAGCTTAGCGCGGGGAAGTCCCAGCGAGCAGTACTTC. The encoded protein is CASSLARGSPSEQYF.